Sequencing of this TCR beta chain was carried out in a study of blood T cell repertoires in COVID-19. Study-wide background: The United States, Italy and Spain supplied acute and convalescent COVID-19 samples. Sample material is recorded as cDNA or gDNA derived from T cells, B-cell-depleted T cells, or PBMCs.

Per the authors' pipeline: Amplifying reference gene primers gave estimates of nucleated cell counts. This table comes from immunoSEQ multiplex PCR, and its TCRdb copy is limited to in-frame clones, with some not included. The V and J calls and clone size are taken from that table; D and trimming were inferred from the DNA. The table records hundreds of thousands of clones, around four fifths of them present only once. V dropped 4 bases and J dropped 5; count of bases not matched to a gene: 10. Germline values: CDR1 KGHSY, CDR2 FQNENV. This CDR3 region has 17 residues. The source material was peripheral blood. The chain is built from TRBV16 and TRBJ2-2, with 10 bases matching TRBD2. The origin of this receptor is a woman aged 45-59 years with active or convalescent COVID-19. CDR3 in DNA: TGTGCCAGCAGCCGCGGACTAGCGGCCGAACGGACCGGGGAGCTGTTTTTT. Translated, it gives CASSRGLAAERTGELFF.